This entry is about one T cell receptor (beta chain). The antigen remains unidentified. PCR amplification relied on 60 Vbeta primers (plus 13 Jbeta primers). Clones were sequenced by immunoSEQ multiplex PCR, and TCRdb holds only the in-frame ones, with some missing. The sample lists approximately 120,000 clones, 76% occurring once. This specimen comes from a study of cytomegalovirus exposure and HLA in healthy donors. Points from the study as a whole: A classifier reportedly called cytomegalovirus status with high sensitivity and specificity. Researchers reportedly found TCR beta sequences accurately predicted most subjects' HLA-A and HLA-B alleles. Many donors shared some public TCRs, even though most TCR sequences were rare.

Source material: PBMCs. The receptor comes from a woman in her fifties or sixties in good health and CMV-seropositive.

CDR3 bases: TGTGCCAACTCAGGGCTGGGAGATACGCAGTATTTT. This sequence encodes CANSGLGDTQYF. The rearrangement uses TRBV10-3 and TRBJ2-3, with TRBD1 as a possible D gene (5 bases). The CDR3 loop spans 12 amino acids. The V and J ends lost 10 bases and 5 bases respectively, with 13 bases between them. CDR1 is ENHRY, CDR2 SYGVKD, per germline.